Below, 25 T cell receptor beta chains from the same sample are listed, as sequenced in a study of blood T cell repertoires in COVID-19. Sequenced by immunoSEQ multiplex PCR; TCRdb stores in-frame clones only, minus some. Of about 500,000 clones listed, 89% are singletons. Sequenced sample: peripheral blood. The source is a man younger than 30 with COVID-19, enrolled during active disease.

V and J are TRBV6-5 and TRBJ2-3, with TRBD1 matching 8 bases. The CDR3 consists of 15 residues. Germline CDR1 and CDR2: MNHEY and SVGAGI. The V and J ends lost 5 bases and 2 bases, in that order; junction bases with no gene match: 6. Here the CDR3 reads CASSLGQGDTDTQYF. For the CDR3, the DNA is TGTGCCAGCAGTCTAGGACAGGGAGACACAGATACGCAGTATTTT.

This clone is a singleton in its sample. The chain recombines TRBV25-1 with TRBJ2-7; no clear D gene. With 3 bases removed from V and 4 bases from J, the gap between germline ends came to 10 bases. The CDR3 is 13 amino acids. CDR1 MGHDK and CDR2 SYGVNS come from the germline V gene. The CDR3 nucleotides read TGTGCCAGCAGTGAGGGCAGACCTTACGAGCAGTACTTC. Its protein is CASSEGRPYEQYF.

The gene calls are TRBV6-5 and TRBJ2-7; perhaps TRBD1 as D (5 bases). The CDR3 is 12 residues long. Germline V gene lookup returns CDR1 MNHEY and CDR2 SVGAGI. Trimming cost V 7 bases and J 6 bases, with 13 bases left between them. The CDR3 DNA sequence: TGTGCCAGCAAACCAGGGATCGGCGAGCAGTACTTC. As protein: CASKPGIGEQYF.

This rearrangement joins TRBV30 to TRBJ1-2, with D perhaps matching TRBD1 (5 bases). Germline CDR1 reads GTSNPN; CDR2 reads SVGIG (reference sequence). With 4 bases removed from V and 3 bases from J, the gap between germline ends came to 9 bases. This CDR3 contains 12 residues. DNA for the CDR3: TGTGCCTGGATGGCGGGACACTATGGCTACACCTTC. This sequence encodes CAWMAGHYGYTF.

This clone showed up just a few times. The rearrangement uses TRBV2 and TRBJ2-7; D is uncertain. The CDR3 is made up of 12 amino acids. The germline gives CDR1 SNHLY, CDR2 FYNNEI. Trimming stripped 1 base from V and 3 bases from J, with 4 bases between. CDR3 in DNA: TGTGCCAGCAGTGAAGACGGCTACGAGCAGTACTTC. Translating it yields CASSEDGYEQYF.

The rearrangement uses TRBV24-1 and TRBJ1-2; possibly TRBD1 for D (5 bases). Trimming took 11 bases from V and 4 from J, leaving 10 bases between them. CDR3 length: 11 residues. Germline CDR1 is KGHDR and CDR2 is SFDVKD. CDR3 protein: CAISGRYGYTF. CDR3 bases: TGTGCCATCTCAGGGCGCTATGGCTACACCTTC.

J is TRBJ1-4 and V is TRBV2; the match to TRBD1 covers 7 bases. With V trimmed by 8 bases and J by 2 bases, 17 bases remained unmatched. The CDR3 covers 18 residues. Per germline, CDR1 SNHLY and CDR2 FYNNEI. The DNA of the CDR3 is TGTGCCAGCCGTTATACAGGGGAGGTCTCGTGGACTAATGAAAAACTGTTTTTT. It specifies CASRYTGEVSWTNEKLFF.

The rearrangement links TRBV27 to TRBJ2-3; 8 bases are a match to TRBD2. Germline trimming cut 5 bases from V and 3 bases from J; bases unmatched to any gene: 7. CDR1 is MNHEY, CDR2 SMNVEV, per germline (reference sequence). The CDR3 loop spans 15 amino acids. CDR3 DNA sequence: TGTGCCAGCAGTATAGATAGCGGGATTACAGATACGCAGTATTTT. This sequence encodes CASSIDSGITDTQYF.

The J gene is TRBJ2-1, the V gene TRBV19; 11 bases line up with TRBD2. With V trimmed by 5 bases and J by 0 bases, 3 bases remained unmatched. The germline V gene encodes CDR1 LNHDA and CDR2 SQIVND (reference sequence). The CDR3 contains 16 residues. CDR3 protein: CASSLGLAGSYNEQFF. Here the CDR3 DNA reads TGTGCCAGTAGTTTAGGACTAGCGGGCTCCTACAATGAGCAGTTCTTC.

The genes are TRBV9 and TRBJ2-7, with 7 bases lining up with TRBD1. The CDR3 covers 14 residues. After removal of 4 bases from V and 0 bases from J, the junction contained 4 bases not matched to a gene. CDR1 and CDR2 (germline): SGDLS, YYNGEE. CDR3 DNA sequence: TGTGCCAGCAGCCCGGACAGGAACTCCTACGAGCAGTACTTC. The encoded protein is CASSPDRNSYEQYF.

This clone was seen just once. The chain is built from TRBV9 and TRBJ2-7, with TRBD2 matching 9 bases. Germline V lookup: CDR1 SGDLS, CDR2 YYNGEE. J was trimmed by 4 bases and V by 0 bases; bases with no gene match: 8. The CDR3 spans 16 residues. The CDR3 DNA sequence: TGTGCCAGCAGCGTAGCGGCGGGTAGCGGGAGTTACGAGCAGTACTTC. The encoded protein is CASSVAAGSGSYEQYF.

The CDR3 coding sequence is TGTGCCAGCAGCCAAGGGCGGGAGGGATTGCAGTACTTC. It codes for CASSQGREGLQYF. The chain carries TRBV3-1 (or the pseudogene TRBV3-2) and TRBJ2-7, with 9 bases aligning to TRBD2. V lost 1 base and J lost 9; bases outside the gene matches: 4. This CDR3 comprises 13 residues. CDR1 is LGHDT, CDR2 YNNKEL, per germline (reference sequence).

The CDR3 protein is CASSLDRANTEAFF. CDR3 bases: TGTGCCAGCAGCTTAGACAGGGCGAACACTGAAGCTTTCTTT. The chain couples TRBV7-2 to TRBJ1-1; the D gene is possibly TRBD1 (6 bases). Germline V lookup: CDR1 SGHTA, CDR2 FQGNSA. The CDR3 sequence is 14 residues long. The V end lost 1 base, the J end lost 1 base, and 7 bases lay between the germline ends.

This clone was counted once. The chain has TRBV7-9 and TRBJ1-2, with a tentative D call TRBD1 (6 bases). V was clipped by 3 bases and J by 6 bases, with 14 bases between them. CDR1 and CDR2 (germline): SEHNR, FQNEAQ (reference sequence). The CDR3 is 14 amino acids. The CDR3 protein is CASSLRGGGDGYTF. For the CDR3, the DNA is TGTGCCAGCAGCTTGCGGGGGGGCGGAGATGGCTACACCTTC.

This chain links TRBV12-5 with TRBJ2-5, with 7 bases matching TRBD2. Per the germline V gene, CDR1 is LGHNT and CDR2 is FRNRAP. The CDR3 contains 14 residues. J gave up 2 bases and V 7 bases, and 7 bases lay outside the gene matches. CDR3 DNA: TGTGCTAGTGAAAAGGCGGGGGTACAAGAGACCCAGTACTTC. Translated, it gives CASEKAGVQETQYF.

This clone was counted between two and nine times. The V call is TRBV27, the J call TRBJ2-5; 9 nucleotides line up with TRBD2. J lost 8 bases, V lost 6 bases, and 10 bases had no gene match. CDR1 is MNHEY and CDR2 is SMNVEV in the germline V gene (reference sequence). The CDR3 is made up of 14 amino acids. The CDR3 loop reads CASRSSGRFITQYF. For the CDR3, the DNA is TGTGCCAGCAGGTCCAGCGGGAGGTTTATAACCCAGTACTTC.

This clone was observed once. The rearrangement joins TRBV29-1 to TRBJ2-1; 9 bases line up with TRBD2. The junction had 7 bases not matched to a gene; V was cut back by 0 bases and J by 4 bases. This CDR3 region has 16 residues. Germline CDR1 SQVTM, CDR2 ANQGSEA. In DNA form, the CDR3 reads TGCAGCGTTGAAGATCTGCGGGAGGGCGGGTACAATGAGCAGTTCTTC. The encoded protein is CSVEDLREGGYNEQFF.

This chain connects TRBV27 to TRBJ2-3, with TRBD2 matching 11 bases. CDR3 length equals 15 residues. V lost 6 bases to trimming and J lost 4 bases; unmatched junction nucleotides: 6. Germline values: CDR1 MNHEY, CDR2 SMNVEV (reference sequence). The CDR3 nucleotides read TGTGCCAGCAGGGTAGCGGGGGGGCAGCCAGATACGCAGTATTTT. It is translated as CASRVAGGQPDTQYF.

The rearrangement links TRBV11-2 to TRBJ2-3; 10 positions match TRBD1. The V gene's germline CDR1 is SGHAT and CDR2 FQNNGV. V was clipped by 4 bases and J by 5 bases; unmatched bases: 3. This CDR3 is built from 14 residues. The chain's CDR3 is CASSWTGGGDTQYF. The CDR3 DNA sequence: TGTGCCAGCAGCTGGACAGGGGGAGGAGATACGCAGTATTTT.

The genes are TRBV28 and TRBJ1-1; no reliable D call. Germline lookup yields CDR1 MDHEN and CDR2 SYDVKM. Trimming removed 5 bases at V and 4 bases at J, with 8 bases between. This CDR3 comprises 12 residues. CDR3 protein: CASSTIRTEAFF. The CDR3 DNA reads as TGTGCCAGCAGTACTATTCGCACTGAAGCTTTCTTT.

The rearrangement uses TRBV5-8 and TRBJ1-2; possible D gene TRBD1, 5 bases. The CDR3 extends over 18 amino acids. CDR1 and CDR2 (germline): SGHTS, YDEGEE. V gave up 4 bases and J gave up 2 bases, with 24 bases separating them. CDR3 nucleotide sequence: TGTGCCAGCAGCATACTACCCCCTCAGGTGGGGGGAAACTATGGCTACACCTTC. Protein sequence: CASSILPPQVGGNYGYTF. The full variable domain, completed using reference TRBV5-8 and TRBJ1-2, is EAGVTQSPTHLIKTRGQQATLRCSPISGHTSVYWYQQALGLGLQFLLWYDEGEERNRGNFPPRFSGRQFPNYSSELNVNALELEDSALYLCASSILPPQVGGNYGYTFGSGTRLTVV.

The V gene is TRBV11-2, the J gene TRBJ2-2; no clear D. CDR3 length: 14 amino acids. Germline CDR1 is SGHAT and CDR2 is FQNNGV. V gave up 2 bases and J gave up 4 bases, with 8 bases separating them. The CDR3 sequence is CASSLLPVTGELFF. CDR3 nucleotide sequence: TGTGCCAGCAGCTTACTCCCTGTCACCGGGGAGCTGTTTTTT. Drawing the rest from reference TRBV11-2 and TRBJ2-2, the complete variable domain is EAGVAQSPRYKIIEKRQSVAFWCNPISGHATLYWYQQILGQGPKLLIQFQNNGVVDDSQLPKDRFSAERLKGVDSTLKIQPAKLEDSAVYLCASSLLPVTGELFFGEGSRLTVL.

V and J are TRBV18 and TRBJ2-2; D remains unclear. Germline lookup yields CDR1 KGHSH and CDR2 LQKENI. Between the trimmed V and J ends, which lost 2 bases and 3 bases, there was a span of 7 bases. The CDR3 has 14 residues. CDR3 sequence reads: CASSPRSDTGELFF. The CDR3 DNA is TGTGCCAGCTCACCAAGATCGGACACCGGGGAGCTGTTTTTT.

V gene TRBV30 combines with J gene TRBJ2-1; 10 bases line up with TRBD2. J gave up 3 bases and V 0 bases, and 11 bases lay outside the gene matches. The CDR3 extends over 18 amino acids. Germline V lookup: CDR1 GTSNPN, CDR2 SVGIG (reference sequence). For the CDR3, the DNA is TGTGCCTGGAGTGTAGGCCCGTTTACTAGCGGGAACTACAATGAGCAGTTCTTC. Protein: CAWSVGPFTSGNYNEQFF.

The CDR3 region is CASGRQGIPYEQYF. The DNA for the CDR3 is TGTGCCAGCGGAAGACAGGGAATCCCCTACGAGCAGTACTTC. This sequence joins TRBV27 and TRBJ2-7; 7 nucleotides line up with TRBD1. CDR3 length equals 14 residues. Germline-derived CDR1 and CDR2 are MNHEY and SMNVEV (reference sequence). Losses at the gene ends were 8 bases for V and 2 bases for J; bases not matched to a gene: 9.